The present entry profiles one T cell receptor (beta chain) with its context. The V segment lost 9 bases and the J segment 4 bases; nucleotides outside the gene matches: 14. This CDR3 is built from 15 residues. Germline lookup yields CDR1 SEHNR and CDR2 FQNEAQ (reference sequence). The data were taken from a study of blood T cell repertoires in COVID-19. The wider study: The origin of the acute and convalescent COVID-19 samples was the United States, Italy and Spain.

Clones were read by immunoSEQ multiplex PCR, and TCRdb kept only the in-frame ones, dropping some. The data contain 52,000 or so clones, about 80% of them singletons. This clonotype was sampled from a man aged 50-60 years with active or convalescent COVID-19. Sequencing was performed on peripheral blood. The chain combines TRBV7-9 with TRBJ2-7, with 8 bases matching TRBD1. The CDR3 nucleotides read TGTGCCAGTTTGGGCGGACAGGGAAATCCTTACGAGCAGTACTTC. This translates into CASLGGQGNPYEQYF.